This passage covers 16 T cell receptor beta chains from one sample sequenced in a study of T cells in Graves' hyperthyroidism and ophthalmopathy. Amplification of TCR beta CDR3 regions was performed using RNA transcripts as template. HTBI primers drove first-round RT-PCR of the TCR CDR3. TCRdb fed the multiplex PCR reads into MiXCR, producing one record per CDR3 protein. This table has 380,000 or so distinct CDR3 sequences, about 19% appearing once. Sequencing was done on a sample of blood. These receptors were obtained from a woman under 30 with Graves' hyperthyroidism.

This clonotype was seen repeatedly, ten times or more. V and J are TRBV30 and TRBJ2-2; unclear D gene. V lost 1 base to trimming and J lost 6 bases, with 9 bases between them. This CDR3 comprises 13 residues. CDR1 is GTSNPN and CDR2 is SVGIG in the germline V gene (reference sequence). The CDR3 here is CAWSALVPGELFF. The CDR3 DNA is TGTGCCTGGAGTGCCCTGGTGCCCGGGGAGCTGTTTTTT. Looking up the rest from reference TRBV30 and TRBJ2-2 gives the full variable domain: SQTIHQWPATLVQPVGSPLSLECTVEGTSNPNLYWYRQAAGRGLQLLFYSVGIGQISSEVPQNLSASRPQDRQFILSSKKLLLSDSGFYLCAWSALVPGELFFGEGSRLTVL.

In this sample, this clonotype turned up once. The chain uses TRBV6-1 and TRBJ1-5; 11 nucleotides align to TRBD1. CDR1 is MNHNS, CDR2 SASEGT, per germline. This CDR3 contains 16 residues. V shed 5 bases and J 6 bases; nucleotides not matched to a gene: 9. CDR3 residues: CASSLIGQGAGQPQHF. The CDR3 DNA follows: TGTGCCAGCAGTCTTATAGGACAGGGGGCCGGTCAGCCCCAGCATTTT.

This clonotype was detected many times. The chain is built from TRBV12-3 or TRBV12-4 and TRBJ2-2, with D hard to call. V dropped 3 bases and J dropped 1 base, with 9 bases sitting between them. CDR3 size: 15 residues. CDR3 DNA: TGTGCCAGCAGTTTCAGCCAGATGAACACCGGGGAGCTGTTTTTT. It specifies CASSFSQMNTGELFF.

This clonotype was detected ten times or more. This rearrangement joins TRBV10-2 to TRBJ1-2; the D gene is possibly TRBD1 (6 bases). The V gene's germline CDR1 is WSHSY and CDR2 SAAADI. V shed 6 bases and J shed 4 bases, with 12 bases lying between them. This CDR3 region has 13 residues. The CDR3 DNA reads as TGCGCCAGCAGGCAGGGGAGGTTCTATGGCTACACCTTC. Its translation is CASRQGRFYGYTF.

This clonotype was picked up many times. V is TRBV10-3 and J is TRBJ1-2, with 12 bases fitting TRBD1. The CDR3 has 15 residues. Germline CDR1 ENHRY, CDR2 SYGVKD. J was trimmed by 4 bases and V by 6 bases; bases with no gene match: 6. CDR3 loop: CAISEGQGAAYGYTF. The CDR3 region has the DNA TGTGCCATCAGCGAGGGACAGGGGGCGGCCTATGGCTACACCTTC.

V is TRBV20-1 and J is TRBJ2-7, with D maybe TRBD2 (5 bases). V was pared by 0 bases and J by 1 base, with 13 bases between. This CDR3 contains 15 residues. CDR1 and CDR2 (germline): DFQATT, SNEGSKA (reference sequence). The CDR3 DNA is TGCAGTGCTAGAGATCGTAGAGGGAGTTCCTACGAGCAGTACTTC. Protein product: CSARDRRGSSYEQYF.

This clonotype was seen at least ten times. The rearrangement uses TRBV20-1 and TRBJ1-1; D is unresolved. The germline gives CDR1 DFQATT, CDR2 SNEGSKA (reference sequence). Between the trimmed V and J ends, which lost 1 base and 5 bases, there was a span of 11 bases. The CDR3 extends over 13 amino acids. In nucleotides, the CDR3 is TGCAGTGCTAGAGGGGAGGGTTGGACTGAAGCTTTCTTT. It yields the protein CSARGEGWTEAFF.

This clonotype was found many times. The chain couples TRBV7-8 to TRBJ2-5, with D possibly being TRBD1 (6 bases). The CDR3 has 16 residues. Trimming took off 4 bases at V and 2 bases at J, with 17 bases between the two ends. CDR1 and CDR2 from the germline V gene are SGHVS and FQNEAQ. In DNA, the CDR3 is TGTGCCAGCAGCTCTTCGATCCAGGGGAAACAAGAGACCCAGTACTTC. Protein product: CASSSSIQGKQETQYF.

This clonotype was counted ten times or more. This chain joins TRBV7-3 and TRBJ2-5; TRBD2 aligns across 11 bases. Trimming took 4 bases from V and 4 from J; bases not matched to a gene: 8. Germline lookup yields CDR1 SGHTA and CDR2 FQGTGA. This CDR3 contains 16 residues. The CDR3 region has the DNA TGTGCCAGCAGCTCCAACAACGGACTAGCGGGAGAGACCCAGTACTTC. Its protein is CASSSNNGLAGETQYF.

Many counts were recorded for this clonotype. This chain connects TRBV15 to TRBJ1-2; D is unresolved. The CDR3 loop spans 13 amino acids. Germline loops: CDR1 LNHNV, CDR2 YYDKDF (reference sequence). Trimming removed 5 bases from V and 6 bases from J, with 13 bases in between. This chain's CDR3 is CATSRPGQDGYTF. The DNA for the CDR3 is TGTGCCACCAGCCGGCCTGGTCAGGATGGCTACACCTTC. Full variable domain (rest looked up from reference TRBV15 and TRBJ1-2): DAMVIQNPRYQVTQFGKPVTLSCSQTLNHNVMYWYQQKSSQAPKLLFHYYDKDFNNEADTPDNFQSRRPNTSFCFLDIRSPGLGDTAMYLCATSRPGQDGYTFGSGTRLTVV.

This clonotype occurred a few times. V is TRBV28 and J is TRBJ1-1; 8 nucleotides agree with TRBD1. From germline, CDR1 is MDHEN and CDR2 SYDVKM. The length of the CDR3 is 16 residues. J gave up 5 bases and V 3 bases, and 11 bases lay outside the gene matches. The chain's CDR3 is CASSFSGQGRGTEAFF. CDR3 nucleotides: TGTGCCAGCAGTTTCTCCGGACAGGGAAGGGGGACTGAAGCTTTCTTT.

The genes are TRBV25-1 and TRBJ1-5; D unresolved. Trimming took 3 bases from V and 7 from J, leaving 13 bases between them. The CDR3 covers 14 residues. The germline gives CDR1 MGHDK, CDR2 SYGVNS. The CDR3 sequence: CASSDPPFRQPQHF. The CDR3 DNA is TGTGCCAGCAGTGACCCGCCTTTCCGGCAGCCCCAGCATTTT. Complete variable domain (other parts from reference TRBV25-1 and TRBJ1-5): EADIYQTPRYLVIGTGKKITLECSQTMGHDKMYWYQQDPGMELHLIHYSYGVNSTEKGDLSSESTVSRIRTEHFPLTLESARPSHTSQYLCASSDPPFRQPQHFGDGTRLSIL.

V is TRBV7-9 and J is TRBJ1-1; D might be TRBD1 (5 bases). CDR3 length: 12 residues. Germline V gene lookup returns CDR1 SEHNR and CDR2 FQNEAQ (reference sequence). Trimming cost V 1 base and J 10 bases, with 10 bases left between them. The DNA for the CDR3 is TGTGCCAGCAGCTTAGAGCAGGGACGAGCTTTCTTT. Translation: CASSLEQGRAFF.

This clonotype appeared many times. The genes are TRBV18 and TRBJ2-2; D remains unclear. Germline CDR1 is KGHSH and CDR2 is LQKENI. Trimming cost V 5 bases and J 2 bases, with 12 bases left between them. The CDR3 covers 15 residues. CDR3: CASSKRQINTGELFF. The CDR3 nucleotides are TGTGCCAGCTCAAAGAGACAAATAAACACCGGGGAGCTGTTTTTT.

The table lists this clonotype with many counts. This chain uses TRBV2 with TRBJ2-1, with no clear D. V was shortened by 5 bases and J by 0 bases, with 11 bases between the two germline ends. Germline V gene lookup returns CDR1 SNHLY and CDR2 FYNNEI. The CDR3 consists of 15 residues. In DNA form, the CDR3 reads TGTGCCAGCAGTAGAATTGGGTACTCCTACAATGAGCAGTTCTTC. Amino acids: CASSRIGYSYNEQFF.

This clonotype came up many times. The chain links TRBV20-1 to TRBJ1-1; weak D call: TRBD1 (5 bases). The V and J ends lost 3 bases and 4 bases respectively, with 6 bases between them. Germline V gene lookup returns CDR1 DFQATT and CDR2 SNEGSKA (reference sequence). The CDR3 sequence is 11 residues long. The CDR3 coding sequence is TGCAGTGCTAGCAGGGTCACTGAAGCTTTCTTT. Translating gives CSASRVTEAFF.